The 3 T cell receptor beta chains given below trace back to one sample, sequenced in a study of T-cell reconstitution after alpha-beta-depleted transplantation in children. Unique molecular identifiers were built into the TCRbeta library. Using its own MiXCR run on the PCR reads, TCRdb lists one record per CDR3 protein. The table includes hundreds of thousands of distinct CDR3 sequences, 16% detected once. The sequenced sample was PBMCs from the stem cell graft donor, obtained from the stem cell graft. Every receptor here comes from a human donor who donated a stem cell graft to a child with acute myeloid leukemia.

In its sample, this clonotype was seen a few times. The chain couples TRBV5-1 to TRBJ2-1, with 8 positions matching TRBD1. This CDR3 comprises 15 residues. Germline V gene sequence: CDR1 SGHRS, CDR2 YFSETQ. V was pared by 0 bases and J by 8 bases, with 7 bases of the junction left unmatched. Here the CDR3 DNA reads TGCGCCAGCAGCTTGGCAACAGGGGGTTTCCATGAGCAGTTCTTC. Protein product: CASSLATGGFHEQFF.

At least ten counts were recorded for this clonotype. V usage is TRBV7-9 and J usage is TRBJ1-2; no firm D call. Germline V gene lookup returns CDR1 SEHNR and CDR2 FQNEAQ (reference sequence). The CDR3 totals 14 residues. Trimming left V 1 base short and J 3 bases short, with 9 bases between. CDR3 coding DNA: TGTGCCAGCAGCTTAGTAGCGGGAGACTATGGCTACACCTTC. Its protein product is CASSLVAGDYGYTF.

J is TRBJ2-2 and V is TRBV5-1; tentatively, D is TRBD1 or TRBD2 (6 bases each). This CDR3 is 16 amino acids long. Trimming left V 7 bases short and J 7 bases short, with 23 bases between. CDR1 is SGHRS and CDR2 is YFSETQ in the germline V gene. DNA for the CDR3: TGCGCCAGCCGGGGAGGCCGAGACAGGACGATCGGGGAGCTGTTTTTT. Translating gives CASRGGRDRTIGELFF. Looking up the rest from reference TRBV5-1 and TRBJ2-2 gives the full variable domain: KAGVTQTPRYLIKTRGQQVTLSCSPISGHRSVSWYQQTPGQGLQFLFEYFSETQRNKGNFPGRFSGRQFSNSRSEMNVSTLELGDSALYLCASRGGRDRTIGELFFGEGSRLTVL.